This TCR beta chain was sequenced in a study of blood T cell repertoires in COVID-19. The CDR3 has 16 amino acids. Measured with immunoSEQ multiplex PCR; TCRdb has only the in-frame clones, and not every one. The sample includes about 110,000 clones, 89% of them seen just once. This chain connects TRBV21-1 to TRBJ2-7; TRBD1, the table's D call, lacks a check against the DNA. TRBV21-1 is a pseudogene. The sequencing sample was made of peripheral blood. This receptor was identified in a man aged 35 to 55 with active or convalescent COVID-19. The CDR3 loop reads CASSKADRDRVDEQYF. The CDR3 DNA sequence: TGTGCCAGCAGCAAAGCGGACCGGGACAGGGTTGACGAGCAGTACTTC.